Listed below are T cell receptor beta chains from one sample, sequenced in a study of blood T cell repertoires in COVID-19. Profiled with immunoSEQ multiplex PCR; TCRdb holds only in-frame clones, not every one. The data hold about 300,000 clones, with 85% to 90% observed a single time. Sequencing was carried out using PBMCs or T cells enriched from blood (not recorded which). The receptors come from a man in his thirties or forties who had recovered from COVID-19. The CDR3 runs from the conserved cysteine through the conserved F or W. D genes are given only for firm matches.

d_call j_call v_call cdr3_aa cdr3_nt
- TRBJ1-6 TRBV7-2 CASSSFREIHSPLHF TGTGCCAGCAGTTCATTCAGGGAAATTCATTCACCCCTCCACTTT
TRBD1 TRBJ2-7 TRBV7-9 CATDGPTGGYEQYF TGTGCCACCGATGGACCGACAGGGGGCTACGAGCAGTACTTC
- TRBJ1-4 TRBV7-2 CASSSRSSEKLFF TGTGCCAGCAGCTCCCGGTCTAGCGAAAAACTGTTTTTT
TRBD2 TRBJ2-2 TRBV9 CAPGGTGELFF TGTGCCCCGGGGGGCACCGGGGAGCTGTTTTTT
TRBD2 TRBJ2-7 TRBV5-4 CASSLGLAGAYEQYF TGTGCCAGCAGCCTGGGACTAGCGGGAGCCTACGAGCAGTACTTC
TRBD2 TRBJ2-7 TRBV2 CASSEEWEGTYEQYF TGTGCCAGCAGTGAAGAGTGGGAGGGTACCTACGAGCAGTACTTC
- TRBJ1-6 TRBV23-1 CASSQHRNSPLHF TGCGCCAGCAGTCAGCACAGGAATTCACCCCTCCACTTT
- TRBJ2-7 TRBV20-1 CSALGGYEQYF TGCAGTGCGTTAGGGGGTTACGAGCAGTACTTC
TRBD1 TRBJ1-6 TRBV6-5 CASSYETGVSPLHF TGTGCCAGCAGTTACGAGACAGGGGTTTCACCCCTCCACTTT
- TRBJ1-1 TRBV27 CASIQSYPRGRRMTEAFF TGTGCCAGCATACAATCCTATCCCAGGGGCCGTCGCATGACTGAAGCTTTCTTT
- TRBJ2-7 TRBV7-6 CASSLALGSSYEQYF TGTGCCAGCAGCTTAGCGTTGGGGAGCTCCTACGAGCAGTACTTC
TRBD1 TRBJ2-6 TRBV18 CASSPQAGGPTGANVLTF TGTGCCAGCTCACCACAGGCAGGGGGCCCTACTGGGGCCAACGTCCTGACTTTC
- TRBJ1-1 TRBV12-3/TRBV12-4 CASRQRGGTEAFF TGTGCCAGCAGGCAGCGCGGGGGCACTGAAGCTTTCTTT
TRBD2 TRBJ2-7 TRBV7-9 CASSRAGVPPYEQYF TGTGCCAGCAGCCGAGCGGGGGTACCCCCCTACGAGCAGTACTTC
- TRBJ2-7 TRBV10-2 CASSESSRVYEQYF TGCGCCAGCAGTGAGTCGAGCAGGGTCTACGAGCAGTACTTC
TRBD2 TRBJ2-1 TRBV6-2/TRBV6-3 CASSYSNGGAHNEQFF TGTGCCAGCAGTTACTCTAACGGGGGGGCCCACAATGAGCAGTTCTTC
- TRBJ1-2 TRBV4-1 CASSQDPGGMGYGYTF TGCGCCAGCAGCCAAGATCCTGGAGGGATGGGCTATGGCTACACCTTC
TRBD1 TRBJ2-1 TRBV28 CASRTGGQNEQFF TGTGCCAGCAGGACAGGGGGCCAGAATGAGCAGTTCTTC
- TRBJ2-3 TRBV5-1 CASSLVGGYTDTQYF TGCGCCAGCAGCTTGGTAGGCGGCTACACAGATACGCAGTATTTT
TRBD1 TRBJ2-2 TRBV6-5 CASKTGTTGELFF TGTGCCAGCAAGACAGGGACCACCGGGGAGCTGTTTTTT
TRBD1 TRBJ1-2 TRBV4-1 CASSQPGQRNYGYTF TGCGCCAGCAGCCAACCGGGACAGAGGAACTATGGCTACACCTTC
TRBD2 TRBJ2-7 TRBV6-5 CASSYGGRAGEQYF TGTGCCAGCAGTTACGGCGGGAGGGCGGGCGAGCAGTACTTC